These 29 T cell receptor beta chains were sequenced from one sample in a study of shared clonotypes between healthy human individuals. TCRdb's copy holds only in-frame clones and misses some; the assay was immunoSEQ multiplex PCR. The profile shows roughly 1,500,000 clones, approximately 98% of them singletons. Sequencing was done on a sample of naive CD4+ T cells sorted from blood. The subset: CD45RA+ positively selected. The source of these receptors is a man aged 25 to 40 in good health.

Points on this clone: In the same sample, other DNA sequences code for this CDR3. The chain uses TRBV7-8 and TRBJ1-5, with D tentatively TRBD1 (6 bases). V was clipped by 5 bases and J by 5 bases, with 10 bases between them. This CDR3 has 13 residues. From germline, CDR1 is SGHVS and CDR2 FQNEAQ. CDR3 nucleotides: TGTGCCAGCAGCCTCGACAGGTATCAGCCCCAGCATTTT. Residues: CASSLDRYQPQHF. The full variable domain, completed using reference TRBV7-8 and TRBJ1-5, is GAGVSQSPRYKVAKRGQDVALRCDPISGHVSLFWYQQALGQGPEFLTYFQNEAQLDKSGLPSDRFFAERPEGSVSTLKIQRTQQEDSAVYLCASSLDRYQPQHFGDGTRLSIL.

V is TRBV9 and J is TRBJ1-5, with D maybe TRBD1 (5 bases). Germline V gene lookup returns CDR1 SGDLS and CDR2 YYNGEE. This CDR3 comprises 13 residues. V lost 4 bases and J 5 bases, leaving 10 bases between the germline ends. For the CDR3, the DNA is TGTGCCAGCAGCCCGGGGGTTGATCAGCCCCAGCATTTT. Its protein is CASSPGVDQPQHF.

The rearrangement joins TRBV5-1 to TRBJ2-3; 9 positions agree with TRBD2. Germline values: CDR1 SGHRS, CDR2 YFSETQ. The CDR3 sequence is 15 residues long. Unmatched junction bases numbered 9, after V lost 4 bases and J lost 6 bases. The CDR3 sequence is CASSHAKREADTQYF. As DNA, the CDR3 is TGCGCCAGCAGCCACGCCAAGCGGGAGGCTGATACGCAGTATTTT.

The chain carries TRBV5-1 and TRBJ2-7; 7 bases align to TRBD2. This CDR3 is built from 14 residues. V was pared by 7 bases and J by 6 bases, with 13 bases of the junction left unmatched. CDR1 and CDR2 (germline): SGHRS, YFSETQ. CDR3 nucleotides: TGCGCCAGCTCACCCGCCACTAGCGTGGCCGAGCAGTACTTC. Protein: CASSPATSVAEQYF.

The chain recombines TRBV5-5 with TRBJ2-7; 11 bases map to TRBD2. J gave up 2 bases and V 4 bases, and 5 bases lay outside the gene matches. The CDR3 consists of 15 residues. CDR1 and CDR2 (germline): SGHKS, YYEKEE (reference sequence). Here the CDR3 reads CASSLGTSGTYEQYF. The CDR3 DNA is TGTGCCAGCAGCCTGGGGACTAGCGGTACCTACGAGCAGTACTTC.

This clone is a singleton in its sample. The chain uses TRBV18 and TRBJ2-7; D gene ambiguous. The CDR3 extends over 17 amino acids. Germline CDR1 reads KGHSH; CDR2 reads LQKENI. V lost 2 bases, J lost 3 bases, and 20 bases lay in between. The CDR3 nucleotides read TGTGCCAGCTCACCAATAAGCGTTTCGGCAGCTAACTACGAGCAGTACTTC. As protein: CASSPISVSAANYEQYF.

V is TRBV10-2 and J is TRBJ2-5; TRBD1 agrees at 9 bases. This CDR3 has 15 amino acids. V dropped 2 bases and J dropped 5; count of bases not matched to a gene: 6. CDR1 and CDR2 (germline): WSHSY, SAAADI. CDR3 DNA sequence: TGCGCCAGCAGTGAGGGGACAGGGAGGTCGGAGACCCAGTACTTC. As protein: CASSEGTGRSETQYF.

This rearrangement joins TRBV10-1 to TRBJ1-1; 7 nucleotides line up with TRBD1. V shed 3 bases, J shed 5 bases, and the junction held 6 bases outside the gene matches. CDR3 length: 14 amino acids. In germline, CDR1 is WNHNN, CDR2 SYGVQD (reference sequence). The CDR3 DNA reads TGCGCCAGCAGTGATACAGGGGCCTCAACTGAAGCTTTCTTT. Its protein is CASSDTGASTEAFF.

The chain carries TRBV7-8 and TRBJ2-7; 14 nucleotides match TRBD2. The CDR3 has 16 amino acids. CDR1 is SGHVS and CDR2 is FQNEAQ in the germline V gene. Trimming took 5 bases from V and 0 from J; bases not matched to a gene: 3. The CDR3 bases are TGTGCCAGCAGCCAAGGGACTAGCGGGAGCTCCTACGAGCAGTACTTC. Residues: CASSQGTSGSSYEQYF. Full variable domain (outside the CDR3, taken from reference TRBV7-8 and TRBJ2-7): GAGVSQSPRYKVAKRGQDVALRCDPISGHVSLFWYQQALGQGPEFLTYFQNEAQLDKSGLPSDRFFAERPEGSVSTLKIQRTQQEDSAVYLCASSQGTSGSSYEQYFGPGTRLTVT.

The chain employs TRBV5-6 and TRBJ1-2, with 7 bases lining up with TRBD1. The J segment lost 1 base and the V segment lost 5 bases, leaving 11 bases of the junction unmatched. The CDR3 sequence is 16 residues long. Germline CDR1 and CDR2: SGHDT and YYEEEE. The CDR3 nucleotides read TGTGCCAGCAGTTTAGTCCCGGGACAGCTTAACTATGGCTACACCTTC. Translation gives CASSLVPGQLNYGYTF.

The J gene is TRBJ1-2, the V gene TRBV30; D is ambiguous. The CDR3 loop spans 11 amino acids. V lost 2 bases, J lost 8 bases, and 9 bases lay in between. CDR1 is GTSNPN and CDR2 is SVGIG in the germline V gene (reference sequence). The DNA of the CDR3 is TGTGCCTGGAGTAGGGCCCGGGGCTACACCTTC. As protein: CAWSRARGYTF. Complete variable domain (other parts from reference TRBV30 and TRBJ1-2): SQTIHQWPATLVQPVGSPLSLECTVEGTSNPNLYWYRQAAGRGLQLLFYSVGIGQISSEVPQNLSASRPQDRQFILSSKKLLLSDSGFYLCAWSRARGYTFGSGTRLTVV.

The V gene is TRBV4-3, the J gene TRBJ2-1; the D is unclear. CDR3 length: 15 amino acids. CDR1 and CDR2 from the germline V gene are LGHNA and YSLEER. Trimming took 2 bases from V and 9 from J, leaving 17 bases between them. The CDR3 bases are TGCGCCAGCAGCCAACAAACTACGCTAGGCGGTGAGCAGTTCTTC. It encodes CASSQQTTLGGEQFF.

This clone appeared once. The chain links TRBV15 to TRBJ2-6, with 9 bases that match TRBD2. With V trimmed by 2 bases and J by 1 base, 6 bases remained unmatched. This CDR3 is 18 amino acids long. Germline V gene sequence: CDR1 LNHNV, CDR2 YYDKDF (reference sequence). CDR3 amino acids: CATSRPSGATSGANVLTF. DNA for the CDR3: TGTGCCACCAGCAGACCTAGCGGGGCTACGTCTGGGGCCAACGTCCTGACTTTC.

The chain combines TRBV5-6 with TRBJ2-5; 10 bases match TRBD1. Germline CDR1 is SGHDT and CDR2 is YYEEEE. CDR3 length: 16 amino acids. The V and J ends lost 3 bases and 2 bases, in that order; junction bases with no gene match: 7. This chain's CDR3 is CASSSLRDRGQETQYF. CDR3 nucleotide sequence: TGTGCCAGCAGCTCACTCCGGGACAGGGGACAAGAGACCCAGTACTTC. The entire variable domain, with the rest obtained from reference TRBV5-6 and TRBJ2-5, is as follows: DAGVTQSPTHLIKTRGQQVTLRCSPKSGHDTVSWYQQALGQGPQFIFQYYEEEERQRGNFPDRFSGHQFPNYSSELNVNALLLGDSALYLCASSSLRDRGQETQYFGPGTRLLVL.

This clone was seen a single time. This chain connects TRBV4-1 to TRBJ2-5, with D uncertain. The length of the CDR3 is 16 residues. The germline V and J ends were trimmed by 2 bases and 5 bases, with 18 bases remaining between them. CDR1 MGHRA and CDR2 YSYEKL come from the germline V gene. CDR3 region: CASSQIGISPSETQYF. The CDR3 nucleotides are TGCGCCAGCAGCCAAATCGGAATTTCACCTAGTGAGACCCAGTACTTC.

V usage is TRBV28 and J usage is TRBJ1-1, with a possible D match to TRBD1 (5 bases). The CDR3 length is 14 residues. V lost 3 bases and J lost 1, with 9 bases in between. Germline V gives CDR1 MDHEN, CDR2 SYDVKM. In DNA, the CDR3 is TGTGCCAGCAGTTTGTACAGGAAGAACACTGAAGCTTTCTTT. As protein: CASSLYRKNTEAFF. Supplemented by reference TRBV28 and TRBJ1-1, the full variable domain reads DVKVTQSSRYLVKRTGEKVFLECVQDMDHENMFWYRQDPGLGLRLIYFSYDVKMKEKGDIPEGYSVSREKKERFSLILESASTNQTSMYLCASSLYRKNTEAFFGQGTRLTVV.

The V call is TRBV18, the J call TRBJ2-1; D is unresolved. Trimming removed 0 bases from V and 9 bases from J, with 9 bases in between. CDR3 length equals 13 residues. Germline V gene sequence: CDR1 KGHSH, CDR2 LQKENI. The CDR3 coding sequence is TGTGCCAGCTCACCACCGTCAAAGGCTGAGCAGTTCTTC. Protein product: CASSPPSKAEQFF.

This chain links TRBV6-5 with TRBJ2-7; 9 bases are shared with TRBD2. V lost 1 base and J lost 4; bases outside the gene matches: 8. Germline assignment: CDR1 MNHEY and CDR2 SVGAGI. The length of the CDR3 is 16 residues. The CDR3 is CASSYLAGGPGYEQYF. CDR3 DNA: TGTGCCAGCAGTTACTTGGCGGGAGGGCCTGGATACGAGCAGTACTTC.

The chain joins TRBV5-6 to TRBJ2-5, with D perhaps given as TRBD1 or TRBD2 (5 bases each). CDR1 is SGHDT, CDR2 YYEEEE, per germline. Trimming took off 7 bases at V and 5 bases at J, with 21 bases between the two ends. The CDR3 consists of 15 residues. The CDR3, as DNA: TGTGCCAGCCGGGGCAAAGGGGCCGAGGGGGAGACCCAGTACTTC. It encodes CASRGKGAEGETQYF.

This sequence joins TRBV7-4 and TRBJ2-3; D is perhaps TRBD1 (5 bases). The CDR3 is made up of 17 amino acids. Germline V gene lookup returns CDR1 SGHVT and CDR2 SQSDAQ. The V and J ends lost 4 bases and 2 bases respectively, with 19 bases between them. CDR3 DNA sequence: TGTGCCAGCAGCTCAGTCAGGACCAGGGATATCACAGATACGCAGTATTTT. It codes for CASSSVRTRDITDTQYF. Looking up the rest from reference TRBV7-4 and TRBJ2-3 gives the full variable domain: GAGVSQSPRYKVAKRGRDVALRCDSISGHVTLYWYRQTLGQGSEVLTYSQSDAQRDKSGRPSGRFSAERPERSVSTLKIQRTEQGDSAVYLCASSSVRTRDITDTQYFGPGTRLTVL.

This clone was recorded once. The V and J genes are TRBV27 and TRBJ2-1, with 8 positions matching TRBD2. Germline loops: CDR1 MNHEY, CDR2 SMNVEV (reference sequence). V dropped 7 bases and J dropped 0; count of bases not matched to a gene: 8. The CDR3 loop spans 16 amino acids. The CDR3 DNA reads TGTGCCAGCATTCCACTAGCGGCGAGCTCCTACAATGAGCAGTTCTTC. Its translation: CASIPLAASSYNEQFF.

The DNA for the CDR3 is TGTGCCAGCAGTGAATATGATCAGGCCATCTCCTACGAGCAGTACTTC. This encodes CASSEYDQAISYEQYF. This sequence joins TRBV6-1 and TRBJ2-7; no clear D. V gave up 2 bases and J gave up 0 bases, with 14 bases separating them. The CDR3 loop spans 16 amino acids. Germline loops: CDR1 MNHNS, CDR2 SASEGT.

V is TRBV20-1 and J is TRBJ2-1; D ambiguous. Deletions cut 5 bases from V and 5 bases from J, with 4 bases between. The CDR3 has 10 amino acids. The germline CDR1 and CDR2 sequences are DFQATT and SNEGSKA (reference sequence). The CDR3 is CSAHHNEQFF. The CDR3 DNA is TGCAGTGCTCACCACAATGAGCAGTTCTTC.

The genes are TRBV6-5 and TRBJ2-7, with D maybe TRBD2 (6 bases). V lost 8 bases and J 6 bases, leaving 14 bases between the germline ends. CDR3 size: 12 residues. Per germline, CDR1 MNHEY and CDR2 SVGAGI. The CDR3 sequence: CASLGLLGEQYF. DNA of the CDR3: TGTGCCAGCCTCGGACTACTTGGCGAGCAGTACTTC.

The genes are TRBV5-5 and TRBJ1-5; D not certain. CDR3 size: 14 residues. Trimming took 2 bases from V and 1 from J, leaving 7 bases between them. Germline assignment: CDR1 SGHKS and CDR2 YYEKEE (reference sequence). CDR3 region: CASSLQLSNQPQHF. The CDR3 DNA sequence: TGTGCCAGCAGCTTACAGCTAAGCAATCAGCCCCAGCATTTT.

The chain has TRBV18 and TRBJ1-5, with TRBD1 matching 7 bases. Germline CDR1 and CDR2: KGHSH and LQKENI. CDR3 size: 14 residues. The trim removed 6 bases at V and 6 bases at J, leaving 8 bases unmatched. CDR3 in DNA: TGTGCCAGCTCTCAAGACAGGGCAATTCAGCCCCAGCATTTT. Residues: CASSQDRAIQPQHF.

The chain links TRBV18 to TRBJ2-7; possibly TRBD1 for D (5 bases). This CDR3 has 12 residues. Germline assignment: CDR1 KGHSH and CDR2 LQKENI. V was shortened by 2 bases and J by 5 bases, with 7 bases between the two germline ends. In nucleotides, the CDR3 is TGTGCCAGCTCACCAGTCAGGGACGAGCAGTACTTC. This translates into CASSPVRDEQYF.

The gene calls are TRBV18 and TRBJ2-4, with 7 bases aligning to TRBD1. After removal of 6 bases from V and 2 bases from J, the junction contained 7 bases not matched to a gene. Looked up from germline, CDR1 is KGHSH and CDR2 is LQKENI. The CDR3 runs 15 residues. CDR3 sequence (DNA): TGTGCCAGCTCCCCGACAGGGACATCCAAAAACATTCAGTACTTC. Protein sequence: CASSPTGTSKNIQYF.

The chain joins TRBV18 to TRBJ2-7, with D possibly being TRBD1 (5 bases). Deletions cut 6 bases from V and 2 bases from J, with 14 bases between. The germline V gene has CDR1 KGHSH and CDR2 LQKENI. CDR3 length: 14 amino acids. The CDR3 region has the DNA TGTGCCAGCTCCTCTGAGGACACGACCTACGAGCAGTACTTC. Translating it yields CASSSEDTTYEQYF. The entire variable domain, with the rest obtained from reference TRBV18 and TRBJ2-7, is as follows: NAGVMQNPRHLVRRRGQEARLRCSPMKGHSHVYWYRQLPEEGLKFMVYLQKENIIDESGMPKERFSAEFPKEGPSILRIQQVVRGDSAAYFCASSSEDTTYEQYFGPGTRLTVT.